Given below is one T cell receptor (beta chain) in context. This sample was taken from a study of shared clonotypes between healthy human individuals. For the study at large: The donor group consisted of a couple of women and a few men, aged 18 to 49.

Germline V lookup: CDR1 MDHEN, CDR2 SYDVKM. There are 15 residues in the CDR3. V lost 5 bases and J lost 0, with 11 bases in between. TCRdb's copy holds only in-frame clones and misses some; the assay was immunoSEQ multiplex PCR. The table includes approximately 320,000 clones, 80% to 90% detected once. Sequencing was carried out using memory CD8+ T cells sorted from blood. Subset in this sample: CD45RO+ cells pooled with CCR7-negative TemRA cells. The J gene is TRBJ1-3, the V gene TRBV28; D gene unclear. The TCR sequence derives from a man between 18 and 35 years old in good health. The CDR3 sequence is CASSAFESSGNTIYF. CDR3 nucleotides: TGTGCCAGCAGTGCGTTCGAGAGCTCTGGAAACACCATATATTTT.